This entry lists 18 T cell receptor beta chains sequenced from one sample in a study of blood T cells in healthy people across ages. Through a sample-barcoded 5' primer and a J-beta primer mix, a second PCR was run for roughly 6 to 12 cycles. TCRdb re-called the 5' RACE reads through MiXCR, storing one row per CDR3 protein. The data show about 1,400,000 distinct CDR3 sequences, with approximately 38% seen just once and roughly 7.9% held by the top ten. Input material: blood. The receptors originated from a woman aged 18-29 years in good health.

CDR3 coding DNA: TGCAGCGTGGGGACAGGTTATAATTCACCCCTCCACTTT. Translating it yields CSVGTGYNSPLHF. The rearrangement joins TRBV29-1 to TRBJ1-6; 8 bases map to TRBD1. CDR3 length: 13 amino acids. The V and J ends lost 6 bases and 4 bases, in that order; junction bases with no gene match: 2. The V gene's germline CDR1 is SQVTM and CDR2 ANQGSEA. The full variable domain, rest sourced from reference TRBV29-1 and TRBJ1-6, is SAVISQKPSRDICQRGTSLTIQCQVDSQVTMMFWYRQQPGQSLTLIATANQGSEATYESGFVIDKFPISRPNLTFSTLTVSNMSPEDSSIYLCSVGTGYNSPLHFGNGTRLTVT.

This chain uses TRBV15 with TRBJ2-1, with TRBD2 identical over 8 bases. V lost 6 bases to trimming and J lost 8 bases; unmatched junction nucleotides: 15. Germline V gene lookup returns CDR1 LNHNV and CDR2 YYDKDF (reference sequence). The CDR3 totals 16 residues. CDR3 in DNA: TGTGCCACCAGGCCGTTACCTAGCGGGTCAGTTCATGAGCAGTTCTTC. It is translated as CATRPLPSGSVHEQFF. The full variable domain, completed using reference TRBV15 and TRBJ2-1, is DAMVIQNPRYQVTQFGKPVTLSCSQTLNHNVMYWYQQKSSQAPKLLFHYYDKDFNNEADTPDNFQSRRPNTSFCFLDIRSPGLGDTAMYLCATRPLPSGSVHEQFFGPGTRLTVL.

The rearrangement links TRBV28 to TRBJ2-7; no clear D. Germline V CDR1 and CDR2: MDHEN, SYDVKM. There are 13 residues in the CDR3. With 2 bases removed from V and 7 bases from J, the gap between germline ends came to 12 bases. The CDR3 spells CASSLDGRQEQYF. The CDR3 nucleotides read TGTGCCAGCAGTTTAGACGGACGCCAGGAGCAGTACTTC.

This clonotype was recorded once. This chain connects TRBV27 to TRBJ1-1; 7 nucleotides agree with TRBD1. CDR1 is MNHEY and CDR2 is SMNVEV in the germline V gene (reference sequence). This CDR3 region has 16 residues. The ends lost 2 bases at V and 4 bases at J; junction bases unmatched: 10. CDR3 DNA sequence: TGTGCCAGCAGTTTAGGTCCACAGGGGTGGAGCACTGAAGCTTTCTTT. Translating gives CASSLGPQGWSTEAFF.

This clonotype was seen more than once but under ten times. V is TRBV12-3 or TRBV12-4 and J is TRBJ2-3; unclear D gene. The CDR3 consists of 13 residues. The V end lost 2 bases, the J end lost 4 bases, and 7 bases lay between the germline ends. The CDR3 bases are TGTGCCAGCAGTTTAATAGGGCCAGATACGCAGTATTTT. Translated, it gives CASSLIGPDTQYF.

V usage is TRBV29-1 and J usage is TRBJ2-3; 8 bases line up with TRBD2. V trimming: 6 bases; J trimming: 4 bases; junction bases outside the gene matches: 12. Germline lookup yields CDR1 SQVTM and CDR2 ANQGSEA. The CDR3 runs to 15 residues. CDR3 sequence (DNA): TGCAGCGTCCTCGGGGGGCGGGAGGCCCCAGATACGCAGTATTTT. Translating gives CSVLGGREAPDTQYF.

This chain links TRBV6-6 with TRBJ2-5, with 7 positions matching TRBD2. The J segment lost 2 bases and the V segment lost 7 bases, leaving 7 bases of the junction unmatched. This CDR3 has 14 amino acids. Germline V gene lookup returns CDR1 MNHNY and CDR2 SVGAGI (reference sequence). This CDR3 reads CASTGSGPQETQYF. DNA of the CDR3: TGTGCCAGCACCGGTAGCGGGCCTCAAGAGACCCAGTACTTC.

This clonotype appeared a few times. The rearrangement uses TRBV5-1 and TRBJ2-5; 7 nucleotides line up with TRBD2. V trimming: 0 bases; J trimming: 11 bases; junction bases outside the gene matches: 16. Per the germline V gene, CDR1 is SGHRS and CDR2 is YFSETQ. The CDR3 has 16 amino acids. CDR3: CASSLGSTIPGGEQYF. CDR3 DNA: TGCGCCAGCAGCTTGGGATCCACAATTCCGGGGGGTGAGCAGTACTTC.

The J gene is TRBJ2-1, the V gene TRBV25-1; 10 bases map to TRBD1. The DNA end lines up better with TRBJ2-7; the J call may be wrong. The germline V gene encodes CDR1 MGHDK and CDR2 SYGVNS. The CDR3 covers 15 residues. CDR3 region: CASRPGTGDYNEQYF. CDR3 bases: TGTGCCAGCCGCCCCGGGACAGGGGACTACAATGAGCAGTACTTC.

With regard to this clonotype: One end of the junction fails to match germline, which may point to a read error. V usage is TRBV5-1 and J usage is TRBJ2-4; 7 nucleotides agree with TRBD2. TRBJ2-7 explains the end of the DNA better; the J call may be wrong. The germline CDR1 and CDR2 sequences are SGHRS and YFSETQ. This CDR3 has 13 residues. CDR3: CANSLVSGNEQYF. In nucleotides, the CDR3 is TGCGCCAACAGCTTGGTCAGCGGGAACGAGCAGTACTTC.

This chain links TRBV7-2 with TRBJ1-5; perhaps TRBD1 as D (5 bases). The germline gives CDR1 SGHTA, CDR2 FQGNSA. This CDR3 is built from 15 residues. Trimming stripped 5 bases from V and 6 bases from J, with 17 bases between. CDR3 region: CASSPEWGDGQPQHF. The CDR3 nucleotides read TGTGCCAGCAGCCCAGAATGGGGGGATGGTCAGCCCCAGCATTTT.

The rearrangement uses TRBV5-1 and TRBJ1-2; D gene uncertain. Germline CDR1 and CDR2: SGHRS and YFSETQ. The CDR3 loop spans 13 amino acids. Trimming cost V 4 bases and J 6 bases, with 13 bases left between them. In DNA, the CDR3 is TGCGCCAGCAGCGTTGGGGAATTGAATGGCTACACCTTC. Translation: CASSVGELNGYTF.

This clonotype was counted a few times. The chain combines TRBV11-2 with TRBJ2-5; perhaps TRBD1 as D (6 bases). The CDR3 has 14 residues. The germline gives CDR1 SGHAT, CDR2 FQNNGV. V lost 5 bases, J lost 3 bases, and 13 bases lay in between. CDR3 bases: TGTGCCAGCAGCCCGGGACACCGAAAAGAGACCCAGTACTTC. Translating it yields CASSPGHRKETQYF.

This sequence joins TRBV5-1 and TRBJ2-7, with 8 bases identical to TRBD2. Losses at the gene ends were 7 bases for V and 2 bases for J; bases not matched to a gene: 17. Germline loops: CDR1 SGHRS, CDR2 YFSETQ. CDR3 length: 17 residues. Here the CDR3 DNA reads TGCGCCAGCCGCCCCCGACAAGCGGGGGAGAACCCCTACGAGCAGTACTTC. This sequence encodes CASRPRQAGENPYEQYF.

This chain joins TRBV6-8 and TRBJ2-1; 8 bases agree with TRBD2. The J call could be wrong; TRBJ2-7 is a better fit for the DNA end. Per germline, CDR1 MNHGY and CDR2 SAAAGT. This CDR3 is built from 16 residues. DNA for the CDR3: TGTGCCAGCAGTTACCTCAAGCGGGAGCGGTACAATGAGCAGTACTTC. Translating gives CASSYLKRERYNEQYF.

The rearrangement uses TRBV3-1 and TRBJ2-1; 11 positions match TRBD2. After removal of 3 bases from V and 6 bases from J, the junction contained 10 bases not matched to a gene. The CDR3 is 17 residues long. Germline assignment: CDR1 LGHDT and CDR2 YNNKEL (reference sequence). The CDR3 region has the DNA TGTGCCAGCAGCCACGATTGGGGACTAGCGGCCCTCAATGAGCAGTTCTTC. This translates into CASSHDWGLAALNEQFF.

The V gene is TRBV29-1, the J gene TRBJ2-3, with 8 positions matching TRBD2. From germline, CDR1 is SQVTM and CDR2 ANQGSEA. CDR3 length: 15 residues. V lost 7 bases and J lost 1; bases outside the gene matches: 10. The CDR3 DNA follows: TGCAGCGCTACCACTAGCGGAATCCGCACAGATACGCAGTATTTT. As protein: CSATTSGIRTDTQYF.

This clonotype has only a few counts. The J gene is TRBJ2-1, the V gene TRBV20-1; 8 nucleotides line up with TRBD1. CDR3 length equals 16 residues. Germline V gene sequence: CDR1 DFQATT, CDR2 SNEGSKA (reference sequence). V was clipped by 3 bases and J by 0 bases; unmatched bases: 7. The CDR3 DNA reads TGCAGTGCTAGCGTGCCCAGGGGGCTCTCCTACAATGAGCAGTTCTTC. It specifies CSASVPRGLSYNEQFF.